This T cell receptor (beta chain) was found in a study of blood T cell repertoires in COVID-19. Study-level background: T cells, B-cell-depleted T cells, or PBMCs supplied cDNA or gDNA.

V gave up 12 bases and J gave up 1 base, with 17 bases separating them. Per the germline V gene, CDR1 is KGHDR and CDR2 is SFDVKD. This CDR3 region has 14 residues. In the source study's methods: The assay estimated nucleated cells by amplifying reference gene primers. Assay used: immunoSEQ multiplex PCR; TCRdb lists only in-frame clones, some missing. D and trimming were read from the DNA, whereas the V and J calls and clone size are those reported in that table. In the table there are about 150,000 clones, under 85% of which are singletons. The chain is built from TRBV24-1 and TRBJ1-1; tentatively, D is TRBD1 (5 bases). Sequencing was performed on peripheral blood. This TCR came from a man aged 60-69 years with COVID-19, enrolled during active disease. The CDR3 reads CAASTGGGNTEAFF. The CDR3 DNA is TGTGCCGCCTCTACTGGGGGAGGGAACACTGAAGCTTTCTTT.